This T cell receptor (beta chain) is from a study of beta chain features in type 1 diabetes. The count of this clone is one. Its antigen is unidentified. A much more abundant neighbour one base away suggests this may be a read error. In the same sample, other DNA sequences code for this CDR3. Overall study results and limits: For type 1 diabetes patients, VDJ junctions showed fewer insertions and more deletions.

Sequencing targeted expressed TCRB transcripts, as all isolated RNA had been reverse transcribed. Method: immunoSEQ multiplex PCR; TCRdb's copy keeps in-frame clones and lacks some. Of a few hundred thousand clones listed, around 10% are singletons. Specimen: naive CD4+ T cells from blood. The clonotype comes from a woman aged 18-35 years in good health.

The CDR3 DNA reads TGCGCCAGCAGTCAATCGCGTATGCTGCTTCCCTATGAGCAGTACTTC. This codes for CASSQSRMLLPYEQYF. This chain connects TRBV23-1 to TRBJ2-7; no clear D. TRBV23-1 carries the ORF label, with uncertain function. The CDR3 runs 16 residues.